The rows below give T cell receptor beta chains drawn from one sample of a study of cytotoxic CD8 clonotypes in ibrutinib-treated CLL. Sequenced by immunoSEQ multiplex PCR; TCRdb stores in-frame clones only, minus some. The sample records about 250,000 clones, 60% to 75% being singletons. This specimen was PBMCs, taken after 24 months of ibrutinib treatment. The receptors originated from a human donor with chronic lymphocytic leukemia. CDR3s include the opening cysteine and the closing phenylalanine or tryptophan. D genes are given only for firm matches. Where a row states a size, it is once, few, many or the class of an expanded clone; other rows omit it.

V gene: TRBV12-5
D gene: .
clone size: .
J gene: TRBJ2-3
CDR3 DNA: TGTGCTAGTGGTTGGGGACTCGGCGATCGCACAGATACGCAGTATTTT
CDR3 protein: CASGWGLGDRTDTQYF

V gene: TRBV27
D gene: TRBD1
clone size: .
J gene: TRBJ1-4
CDR3 DNA: TGTGCCAGCAGTTTAGGTGGGGACAGACAACTGTTTTTT
CDR3 protein: CASSLGGDRQLFF

V gene: TRBV29-1
D gene: TRBD2
clone size: .
J gene: TRBJ2-3
CDR3 DNA: TGCAGCGGGATACTAGCGGGAGGCACAGATACGCAGTATTTT
CDR3 protein: CSGILAGGTDTQYF

V gene: TRBV29-1
D gene: .
clone size: many
J gene: TRBJ2-1
CDR3 DNA: TGCAGCGGACGCGCCGCCTACAATGAGCAGTTCTTC
CDR3 protein: CSGRAAYNEQFF

V gene: TRBV29-1
D gene: .
clone size: .
J gene: TRBJ1-1
CDR3 DNA: TGCAGCGTCCGTGAGGGGTCAGGGCTCACTGAAGCTTTCTTT
CDR3 protein: CSVREGSGLTEAFF

V gene: TRBV4-2
D gene: TRBD2
clone size: .
J gene: TRBJ2-1
CDR3 DNA: TGTGCCAGCAGCCAAGTACCGGGACTAGAGGGCAATGAGCAGTTCTTC
CDR3 protein: CASSQVPGLEGNEQFF

V gene: TRBV28
D gene: .
clone size: .
J gene: TRBJ2-3
CDR3 DNA: TGTGCCAGCAGTTTCCAACGAGCAGATACGCAGTATTTT
CDR3 protein: CASSFQRADTQYF

V gene: TRBV28
D gene: .
clone size: .
J gene: TRBJ2-1
CDR3 DNA: TGTGCCAGCAGTTCGTATGCGAGGACAGTCTCCTACAATGAGCAGTTCTTC
CDR3 protein: CASSSYARTVSYNEQFF

V gene: TRBV27
D gene: TRBD2
clone size: .
J gene: TRBJ2-3
CDR3 DNA: TGTGCCAGCAGTTTGCTTCCGGGGGGTGCAGATACGCAGTATTTT
CDR3 protein: CASSLLPGGADTQYF

V gene: TRBV5-1
D gene: TRBD1
clone size: .
J gene: TRBJ1-1
CDR3 DNA: TGCGCCAGCAGCTCACCGGGACAGGGATTTCCTGAAGCTTTCTTT
CDR3 protein: CASSSPGQGFPEAFF

V gene: TRBV5-4
D gene: TRBD1
clone size: .
J gene: TRBJ2-7
CDR3 DNA: TGTGCCAGCAGCTGGACAGGGGAACCCCACGAGCAGTACTTC
CDR3 protein: CASSWTGEPHEQYF

V gene: TRBV9
D gene: .
clone size: .
J gene: TRBJ2-3
CDR3 DNA: TGTGCCAGCAGCGCACAGGGCCCCACAGATACGCAGTATTTT
CDR3 protein: CASSAQGPTDTQYF

V gene: TRBV4-1
D gene: TRBD1
clone size: .
J gene: TRBJ2-5
CDR3 DNA: TGCGCCAGCAGCCAAGATCAGGGGGTGATGATAGAGACCCAGTACTTC
CDR3 protein: CASSQDQGVMIETQYF

V gene: TRBV9
D gene: .
clone size: few
J gene: TRBJ1-3
CDR3 DNA: TGTGCCAGCAGCGCACTGGGGGGGCCTGGAAACACCATATATTTT
CDR3 protein: CASSALGGPGNTIYF

V gene: TRBV7-7
D gene: TRBD2
clone size: .
J gene: TRBJ2-7
CDR3 DNA: TGTGCTAGCAGCTTAGGGGCGGGAGAGGCCTACGAGCAGTACTTC
CDR3 protein: CASSLGAGEAYEQYF

V gene: TRBV9
D gene: .
clone size: .
J gene: TRBJ2-1
CDR3 DNA: TGTGCCAGCAGCCCTCTTTTGACCCTCGATGAGCAGTTCTTC
CDR3 protein: CASSPLLTLDEQFF

V gene: TRBV30
D gene: .
clone size: few
J gene: TRBJ2-6
CDR3 DNA: TGTGCCTGGATCTCTGGGGCCAACGTCCTGACTTTC
CDR3 protein: CAWISGANVLTF

V gene: TRBV5-5
D gene: .
clone size: .
J gene: TRBJ1-5
CDR3 DNA: TGTGCCAGCAGCTGGACCGAAAGACAGCCCCAGCATTTT
CDR3 protein: CASSWTERQPQHF

V gene: TRBV27
D gene: .
clone size: .
J gene: TRBJ2-3
CDR3 DNA: TGTGCCAGCAGTTTAGCCCACGCTGATACGCAGTATTTT
CDR3 protein: CASSLAHADTQYF

V gene: TRBV6-8
D gene: TRBD2
clone size: .
J gene: TRBJ2-7
CDR3 DNA: TGTGCCAGAAGGCGGGAGGACCACGAGCAGTACTTC
CDR3 protein: CARRREDHEQYF

V gene: TRBV2
D gene: .
clone size: .
J gene: TRBJ2-1
CDR3 DNA: TGTGCCAGCAGTGGTCCGCAGGCGGGACAGCCGGAGTTCTTC
CDR3 protein: CASSGPQAGQPEFF

V gene: TRBV19
D gene: TRBD2
clone size: .
J gene: TRBJ2-1
CDR3 DNA: TGTGCCAGTAGTCCGAGGGGTGGCGGGAGATATGAGCAGTTCTTC
CDR3 protein: CASSPRGGGRYEQFF

V gene: TRBV6-5
D gene: .
clone size: few
J gene: TRBJ1-5
CDR3 DNA: TGTGCCAGCAGTAGCAGGGAGAGCAATCAGCCCCAGCATTTT
CDR3 protein: CASSSRESNQPQHF

V gene: TRBV28
D gene: .
clone size: few
J gene: TRBJ1-2
CDR3 DNA: TGTGCCAGCGGAACAAAGGGTGGCTACACCTTC
CDR3 protein: CASGTKGGYTF

V gene: TRBV28
D gene: .
clone size: .
J gene: TRBJ2-2
CDR3 DNA: TGTGCCAGCCGCTTTCTTGGACGGGGACAAGTCGGGGAGCTGTTTTTT
CDR3 protein: CASRFLGRGQVGELFF

V gene: TRBV19
D gene: TRBD1
clone size: once
J gene: TRBJ1-2
CDR3 DNA: TGTGCCAGTAGTATCTACACAGGGGAAGATTATGGCTACACCTTC
CDR3 protein: CASSIYTGEDYGYTF

V gene: TRBV2
D gene: .
clone size: .
J gene: TRBJ1-5
CDR3 DNA: TGTGCCAGCAGCATTACGGGGGGAAGCCAGCCCCAGCATTTT
CDR3 protein: CASSITGGSQPQHF

V gene: TRBV29-1
D gene: .
clone size: .
J gene: TRBJ1-2
CDR3 DNA: TGCAGCGTTTGGTCGGGACCTAACTATGGCTACACCTTC
CDR3 protein: CSVWSGPNYGYTF

V gene: TRBV28
D gene: .
clone size: .
J gene: TRBJ2-4
CDR3 DNA: TGTGCCAGCAGTCTGAACCGGGCCCCGGGAGCCAAAAACATTCAGTACTTC
CDR3 protein: CASSLNRAPGAKNIQYF

V gene: TRBV28
D gene: .
clone size: .
J gene: TRBJ1-4
CDR3 DNA: TGTGCCAGCTTCGAGCAGGGGCGTGAAAAACTGTTTTTT
CDR3 protein: CASFEQGREKLFF

V gene: TRBV6-5
D gene: .
clone size: few
J gene: TRBJ2-1
CDR3 DNA: TGTGCCAGCAGTTACTCGGGGACGTATGAGCAGTTCTTC
CDR3 protein: CASSYSGTYEQFF

V gene: TRBV27
D gene: .
clone size: .
J gene: TRBJ1-5
CDR3 DNA: TGTGCCAGCAGTTTATCAGTTAGCAGGCCCCAGCATTTT
CDR3 protein: CASSLSVSRPQHF

V gene: TRBV7-3
D gene: .
clone size: .
J gene: TRBJ2-1
CDR3 DNA: TGTGCCAGCAGCTTAGGGGCTAGTTCTAATGAGCAGTTCTTC
CDR3 protein: CASSLGASSNEQFF

V gene: TRBV11-2
D gene: .
clone size: .
J gene: TRBJ1-1
CDR3 DNA: TGTGCCAGCAGCGCCGGGGTGGACACTGAAGCTTTCTTT
CDR3 protein: CASSAGVDTEAFF

V gene: TRBV27
D gene: .
clone size: .
J gene: TRBJ2-7
CDR3 DNA: TGTGCCAGCAGTTTAGGAGGACCCGGCTACGAGCAGTACTTC
CDR3 protein: CASSLGGPGYEQYF

V gene: TRBV7-2
D gene: TRBD2
clone size: .
J gene: TRBJ2-3
CDR3 DNA: TGTGCCAGCAGCTCGGGGACTAGCGGAATCACAGATACGCAGTATTTT
CDR3 protein: CASSSGTSGITDTQYF

V gene: TRBV18
D gene: .
clone size: few
J gene: TRBJ1-5
CDR3 DNA: TGTGCCAGCTCCCCCTACAATCAGCCCCAGCATTTT
CDR3 protein: CASSPYNQPQHF

V gene: TRBV23-1
D gene: .
clone size: few
J gene: TRBJ2-7
CDR3 DNA: TGCGCCAGCAGTCAATCCACCTCCAAGGGAAGCTCCTACGAGCAGTACTTC
CDR3 protein: CASSQSTSKGSSYEQYF

V gene: TRBV6-6
D gene: TRBD2
clone size: few
J gene: TRBJ2-1
CDR3 DNA: TGTGCCAGCAGTCGTCCCGGGACTAGCGGGAGTGGTGAGCAGTTCTTC
CDR3 protein: CASSRPGTSGSGEQFF

V gene: TRBV6-6
D gene: .
clone size: .
J gene: TRBJ1-1
CDR3 DNA: TGTGCCAGCAGTCCTACCAGGGAGGGGCTCGTGGCTTTCTTT
CDR3 protein: CASSPTREGLVAFF

V gene: TRBV5-1
D gene: .
clone size: .
J gene: TRBJ2-1
CDR3 DNA: TGCGCCAGCAGCTTGGGGGGTCTTTACAATGAGCAGTTCTTC
CDR3 protein: CASSLGGLYNEQFF

V gene: TRBV27
D gene: .
clone size: .
J gene: TRBJ2-3
CDR3 DNA: TGTGCCAGCAGTTTCGTTGTCCCTGGGGCGGATACGCAGTATTTT
CDR3 protein: CASSFVVPGADTQYF

V gene: TRBV27
D gene: TRBD1
clone size: .
J gene: TRBJ2-3
CDR3 DNA: TGTGCCAGCAGTATAGGGACAGCGACTAGCACAGATACGCAGTATTTT
CDR3 protein: CASSIGTATSTDTQYF

V gene: TRBV7-3
D gene: .
clone size: once
J gene: TRBJ2-5
CDR3 DNA: TGTGCCAGCAGCCAAGGGGGGGAAGAGACCCAGTACTTC
CDR3 protein: CASSQGGEETQYF

V gene: TRBV11-2
D gene: .
clone size: .
J gene: TRBJ1-2
CDR3 DNA: TGTGCCAGCAGCTTAGATCCAGCGCCCTATGGCTACACCTTC
CDR3 protein: CASSLDPAPYGYTF

V gene: TRBV9
D gene: TRBD2
clone size: once
J gene: TRBJ2-7
CDR3 DNA: TGTGCCAGCAGCGTAGGAGAGCGGGGGAGCTCCTACGAGCAGTACTTC
CDR3 protein: CASSVGERGSSYEQYF

V gene: TRBV7-3
D gene: .
clone size: .
J gene: TRBJ2-2
CDR3 DNA: TGTGCCAGCAGCCCAGACCACCGGACCGGGGAGCTGTTTTTT
CDR3 protein: CASSPDHRTGELFF

V gene: TRBV18
D gene: .
clone size: .
J gene: TRBJ1-1
CDR3 DNA: TGTGCCAGCTCACCACCCTCCGGATTGAACACTGAAGCTTTCTTT
CDR3 protein: CASSPPSGLNTEAFF

V gene: TRBV2
D gene: TRBD1
clone size: .
J gene: TRBJ2-1
CDR3 DNA: TGTGCCAGTACGAACAGGGGCCCCTACAATGAGCAGTTCTTC
CDR3 protein: CASTNRGPYNEQFF

V gene: TRBV11-3
D gene: .
clone size: .
J gene: TRBJ1-4
CDR3 DNA: TGTGCCAGCAGACAGGGAGAAAATGAAAAACTGTTTTTT
CDR3 protein: CASRQGENEKLFF

V gene: TRBV6-5
D gene: TRBD2
clone size: .
J gene: TRBJ2-1
CDR3 DNA: TGTGCCAGCAAAATCCGGGCTAGCGGCGAAAATGAGCAGTTCTTC
CDR3 protein: CASKIRASGENEQFF

V gene: TRBV29-1
D gene: TRBD2
clone size: .
J gene: TRBJ2-3
CDR3 DNA: TGCAGCGTTGAAAAAGCGGGAGGGAGAACAGATACGCAGTATTTT
CDR3 protein: CSVEKAGGRTDTQYF

V gene: TRBV4-3
D gene: TRBD1
clone size: .
J gene: TRBJ2-1
CDR3 DNA: TGCGCCAGCAGCCAAGGGACAGGGTCCTACAATGAGCAGTTCTTC
CDR3 protein: CASSQGTGSYNEQFF

V gene: TRBV7-8
D gene: .
clone size: .
J gene: TRBJ1-4
CDR3 DNA: TGTGCCAGCAGACTTGACAAACTAACTAATGAAAAACTGTTTTTT
CDR3 protein: CASRLDKLTNEKLFF

V gene: TRBV2
D gene: TRBD1
clone size: .
J gene: TRBJ1-2
CDR3 DNA: TGTGCCAGCAGTGATCAGGGGGCTAGCTATGGCTACACCTTC
CDR3 protein: CASSDQGASYGYTF

V gene: TRBV5-1
D gene: .
clone size: few
J gene: TRBJ2-7
CDR3 DNA: TGCGCCAGCAGCTTGGGACCGACCTACGAGCAGTACTTC
CDR3 protein: CASSLGPTYEQYF

V gene: TRBV2
D gene: .
clone size: .
J gene: TRBJ1-2
CDR3 DNA: TGTGCCAGCATCCCAACTAACTATGGCTACACCTTC
CDR3 protein: CASIPTNYGYTF